This T cell receptor beta chain was retrieved from a study of cytomegalovirus exposure and HLA in healthy donors. Trimming pared 2 bases from V and 9 bases from J, leaving 12 bases between. The CDR3 consists of 13 residues. The germline V gene has CDR1 LGHNA and CDR2 YSLEER. With regard to this clone: Its antigen is unidentified.

Whole-study results and caveats: By HLA locus, TCR association rates varied in a later analysis, with DRB1 showing the most and HLA-C the fewest. Rare sequences made up most TCRs, while some public TCRs were found in many donors.

Amplification used 60 Vbeta primers and 13 Jbeta primers. Using immunoSEQ multiplex PCR, the repertoire was profiled, and TCRdb retains in-frame clones only, with some absent. The sample consists of about 90,000 clones, just over 65% of them appearing once. This chain uses TRBV4-3 with TRBJ2-3; D may be TRBD2 (5 bases). The specimen sequenced was PBMCs. This TCR was sampled from a man younger than 40 in good health and CMV-seronegative. The CDR3 sequence: CASSQTEDLTQYF. DNA for the CDR3: TGCGCCAGCAGCCAAACCGAGGACTTGACGCAGTATTTT.